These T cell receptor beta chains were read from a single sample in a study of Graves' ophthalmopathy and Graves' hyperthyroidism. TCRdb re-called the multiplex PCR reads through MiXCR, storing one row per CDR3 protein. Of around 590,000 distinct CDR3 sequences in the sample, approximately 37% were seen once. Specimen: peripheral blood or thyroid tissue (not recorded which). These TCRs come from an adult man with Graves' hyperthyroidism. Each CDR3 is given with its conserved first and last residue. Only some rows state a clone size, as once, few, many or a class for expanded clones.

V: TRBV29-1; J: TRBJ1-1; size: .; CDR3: CSPTVQGRDTEAFF
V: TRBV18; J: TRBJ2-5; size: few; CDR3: CASSPPNQETQYF
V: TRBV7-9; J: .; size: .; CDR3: CASSDGLAGSSYNEQFF
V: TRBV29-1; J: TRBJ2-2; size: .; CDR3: CSMADRVLGELFF
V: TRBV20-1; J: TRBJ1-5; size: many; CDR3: CSARGGGIGQPQHF
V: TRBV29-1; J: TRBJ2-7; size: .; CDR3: CSVVSGQGIHEQYF
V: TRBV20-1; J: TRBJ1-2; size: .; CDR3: CSASSLRDRGNGYTF
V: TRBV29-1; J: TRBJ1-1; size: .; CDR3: CSVTGPGLNTEAFF
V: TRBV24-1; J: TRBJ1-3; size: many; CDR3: CATRGPDLSGNTIYF
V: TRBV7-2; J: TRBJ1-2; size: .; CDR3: CASSLASGGVGYTF
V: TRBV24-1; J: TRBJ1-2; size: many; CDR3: CATSTGTGINYGYTF
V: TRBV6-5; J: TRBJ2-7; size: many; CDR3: CASSPSTGGSYEQYF
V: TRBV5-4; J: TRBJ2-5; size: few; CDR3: CASSYQDGAETQYF
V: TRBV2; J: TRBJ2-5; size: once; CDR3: CASIASGGETQYF
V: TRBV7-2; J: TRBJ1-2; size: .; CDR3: CASSLLGRGYTF
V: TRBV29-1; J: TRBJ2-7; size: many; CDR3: CSAPDHGQQQGSYEQYF
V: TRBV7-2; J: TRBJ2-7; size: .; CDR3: CASSARGLENYEQYF
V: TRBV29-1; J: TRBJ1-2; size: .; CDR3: CSVDPAGTGYGYTF
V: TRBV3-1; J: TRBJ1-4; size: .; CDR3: CASSHRTRTGNEKLFF
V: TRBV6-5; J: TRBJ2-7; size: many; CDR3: CASSSGTSGGRQYF
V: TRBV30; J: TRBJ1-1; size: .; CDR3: CAWSPAGTEAFF
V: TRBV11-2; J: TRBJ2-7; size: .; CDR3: CASSLGPSGTSFHEQYF
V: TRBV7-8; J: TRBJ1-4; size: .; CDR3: CASSERRGRDNEKLFF
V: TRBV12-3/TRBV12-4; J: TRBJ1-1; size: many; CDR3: CASSLGWPTEAFF
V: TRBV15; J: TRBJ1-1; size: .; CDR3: CATSRALFNTEAFF
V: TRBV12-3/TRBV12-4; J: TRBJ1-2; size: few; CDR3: CASSLRPHSGYTF
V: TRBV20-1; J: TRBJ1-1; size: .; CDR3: CSARGSRDDDTEAFF
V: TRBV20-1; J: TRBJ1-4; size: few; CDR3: CSARDSLSNEKLFF
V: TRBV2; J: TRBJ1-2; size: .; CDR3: CASSPVPGQGLGYTF